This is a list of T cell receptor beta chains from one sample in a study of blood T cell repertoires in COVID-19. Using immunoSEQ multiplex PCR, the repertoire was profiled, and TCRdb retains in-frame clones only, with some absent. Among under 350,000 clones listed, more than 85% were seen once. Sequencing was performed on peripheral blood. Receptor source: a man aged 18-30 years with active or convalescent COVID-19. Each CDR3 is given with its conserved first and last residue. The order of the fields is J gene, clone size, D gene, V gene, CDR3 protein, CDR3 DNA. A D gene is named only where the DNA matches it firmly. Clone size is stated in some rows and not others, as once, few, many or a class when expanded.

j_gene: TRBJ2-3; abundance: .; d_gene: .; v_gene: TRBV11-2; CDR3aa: CASSLKGADTQYF; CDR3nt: TGTGCCAGCAGCTTAAAGGGGGCAGATACGCAGTATTTT
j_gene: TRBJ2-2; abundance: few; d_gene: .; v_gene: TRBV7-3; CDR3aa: CASSPGTTNTGELFF; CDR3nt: TGTGCCAGCAGCCCCGGGACAACGAACACCGGGGAGCTGTTTTTT
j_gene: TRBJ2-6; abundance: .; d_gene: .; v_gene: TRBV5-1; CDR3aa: CASSSPGQPSSGANVLTF; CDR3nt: TGCGCCAGCAGCTCCCCAGGACAACCGAGCTCTGGGGCCAACGTCCTGACTTTC
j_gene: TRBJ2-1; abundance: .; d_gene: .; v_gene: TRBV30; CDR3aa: CAWATLFPGTQRSGGYNEQFF; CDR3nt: TGTGCCTGGGCTACCTTGTTCCCCGGGACACAAAGGTCGGGGGGTTACAATGAGCAGTTCTTC
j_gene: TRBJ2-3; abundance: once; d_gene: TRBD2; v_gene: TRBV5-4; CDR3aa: CASSLDPGGADTQYF; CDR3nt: TGTGCCAGCAGCTTGGACCCTGGGGGGGCAGATACGCAGTATTTT
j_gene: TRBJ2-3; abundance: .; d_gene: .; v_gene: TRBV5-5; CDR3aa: CASSSNFLFTDTQYF; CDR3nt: TGTGCCAGCAGCTCAAACTTTCTGTTCACAGATACGCAGTATTTT
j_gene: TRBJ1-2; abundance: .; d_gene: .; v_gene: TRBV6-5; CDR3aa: CASMEQLHYGYTF; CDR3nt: TGTGCCAGCATGGAACAGCTCCACTATGGCTACACCTTC
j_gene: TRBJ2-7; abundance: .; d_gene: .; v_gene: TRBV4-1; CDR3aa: CASSRPLARGSEQYF; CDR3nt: TGCGCCAGCAGCCGCCCACTAGCACGAGGCTCCGAGCAGTACTTC
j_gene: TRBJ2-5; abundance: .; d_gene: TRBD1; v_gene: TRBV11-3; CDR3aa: CASSVRDSIQETQYF; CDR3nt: TGTGCCAGCAGCGTCCGGGACAGCATCCAAGAGACCCAGTACTTC
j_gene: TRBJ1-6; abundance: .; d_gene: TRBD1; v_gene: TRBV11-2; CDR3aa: CASSSALTGVDSPLHF; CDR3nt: TGTGCCAGCAGCTCCGCCCTGACAGGGGTAGATTCACCCCTCCACTTT
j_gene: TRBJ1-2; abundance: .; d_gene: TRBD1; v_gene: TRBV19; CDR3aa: CASSTSGGNYGYTF; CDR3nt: TGTGCCAGTAGTACGTCAGGGGGCAACTATGGCTACACCTTC
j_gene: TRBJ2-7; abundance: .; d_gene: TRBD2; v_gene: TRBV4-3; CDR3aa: CASSLGLAFYEQYF; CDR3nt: TGCGCCAGCAGCCTGGGACTAGCTTTCTACGAGCAGTACTTC
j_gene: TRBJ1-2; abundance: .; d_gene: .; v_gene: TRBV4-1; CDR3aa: CASSQDSGVGGYTF; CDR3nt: TGCGCCAGCAGCCAAGATTCAGGGGTAGGTGGCTACACCTTC
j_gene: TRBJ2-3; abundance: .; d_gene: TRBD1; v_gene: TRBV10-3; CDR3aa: CAISGGTGVTDTQYF; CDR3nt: TGTGCCATCAGTGGTGGGACAGGAGTCACAGATACGCAGTATTTT
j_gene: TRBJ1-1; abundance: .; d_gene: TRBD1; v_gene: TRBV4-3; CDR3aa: CASSQEGGAGAFF; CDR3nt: TGCGCCAGCAGCCAAGAAGGGGGCGCAGGAGCTTTCTTT
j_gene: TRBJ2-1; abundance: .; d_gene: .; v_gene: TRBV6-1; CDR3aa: CASSEGSGGSRREQFF; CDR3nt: TGTGCCAGCAGTGAAGGTAGCGGAGGGTCGCGGAGGGAGCAGTTCTTC
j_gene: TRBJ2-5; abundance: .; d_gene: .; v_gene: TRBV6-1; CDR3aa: CASSEALSGTQYF; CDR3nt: TGTGCCAGCAGTGAAGCCCTTTCCGGGACCCAGTACTTC
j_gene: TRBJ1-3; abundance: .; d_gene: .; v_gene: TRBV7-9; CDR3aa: CASSVSPREAGNTIYF; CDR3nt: TGTGCCAGCAGCGTTTCGCCCCGGGAAGCTGGAAACACCATATATTTT
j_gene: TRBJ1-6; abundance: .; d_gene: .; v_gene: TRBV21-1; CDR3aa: CASSKVIAGWTGFVSPLHF; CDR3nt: TGTGCCAGCAGCAAAGTAATCGCAGGGTGGACAGGGTTTGTTTCACCCCTCCACTTT
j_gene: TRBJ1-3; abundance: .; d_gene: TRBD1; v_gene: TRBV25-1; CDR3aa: CASSEKVTGLPGNTIYF; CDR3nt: TGTGCCAGCAGTGAAAAAGTGACAGGGTTGCCGGGAAACACCATATATTTT
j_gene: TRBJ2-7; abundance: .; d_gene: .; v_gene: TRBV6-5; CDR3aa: CASKGIPLIAYEQYF; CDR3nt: TGTGCCAGCAAGGGGATCCCACTAATTGCCTACGAGCAGTACTTC
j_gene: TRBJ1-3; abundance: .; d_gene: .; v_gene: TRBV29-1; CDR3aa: CSVEDRGGSFGNTIYF; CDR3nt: TGCAGCGTTGAAGATCGAGGGGGTAGTTTCGGAAACACCATATATTTT
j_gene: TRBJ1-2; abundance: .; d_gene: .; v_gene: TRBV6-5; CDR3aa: CASSYAGTNGYTF; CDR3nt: TGTGCCAGCAGTTACGCCGGGACTAATGGCTACACCTTC
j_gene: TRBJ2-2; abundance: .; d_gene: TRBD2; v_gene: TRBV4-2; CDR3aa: CASSYPGLAGGGELFF; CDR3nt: TGTGCCAGCAGCTATCCGGGACTAGCGGGAGGGGGGGAGCTGTTTTTT
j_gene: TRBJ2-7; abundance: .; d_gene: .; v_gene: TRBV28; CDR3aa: CASSTLEGLGEQYF; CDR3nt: TGTGCCAGCAGTACCCTGGAGGGTTTGGGCGAGCAGTACTTC
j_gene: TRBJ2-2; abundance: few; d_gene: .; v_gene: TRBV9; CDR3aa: CASSYHLGELFF; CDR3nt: TGTGCCAGCAGCTATCACTTAGGGGAGCTGTTTTTT
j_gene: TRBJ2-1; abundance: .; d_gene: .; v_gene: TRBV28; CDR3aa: CASSYERNEQFF; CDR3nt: TGTGCCAGCAGCTACGAGCGCAATGAGCAGTTCTTC
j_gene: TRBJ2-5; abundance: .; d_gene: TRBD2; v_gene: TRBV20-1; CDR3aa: CSGSPLTSGQETQYF; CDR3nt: TGCAGTGGTAGTCCTCTGACTAGCGGACAAGAGACCCAGTACTTC
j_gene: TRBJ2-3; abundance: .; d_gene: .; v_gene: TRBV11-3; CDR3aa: CASSLSRDTDTQYF; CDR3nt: TGTGCCAGCAGCTTGTCCAGGGACACAGATACGCAGTATTTT
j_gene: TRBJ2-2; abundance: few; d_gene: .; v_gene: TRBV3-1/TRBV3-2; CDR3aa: CASSQFVAGELFF; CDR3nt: TGTGCCAGCAGCCAATTCGTAGCCGGGGAGCTGTTTTTT
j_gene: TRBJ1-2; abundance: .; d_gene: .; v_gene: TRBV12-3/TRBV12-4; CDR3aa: CASSFSRYGYTF; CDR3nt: TGTGCCAGCAGTTTTTCGCGGTATGGCTACACCTTC
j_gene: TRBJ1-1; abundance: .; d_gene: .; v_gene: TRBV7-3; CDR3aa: CASSPWGHDEAFF; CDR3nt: TGTGCCAGCAGCCCCTGGGGACACGATGAAGCTTTCTTT
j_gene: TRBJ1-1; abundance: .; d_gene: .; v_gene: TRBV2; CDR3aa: CASNLGVAGTEAFF; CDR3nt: TGTGCCAGCAATCTGGGAGTCGCGGGCACTGAAGCTTTCTTT
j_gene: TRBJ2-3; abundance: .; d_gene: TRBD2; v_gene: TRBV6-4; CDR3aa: CASSALAGGSSTDTQYF; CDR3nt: TGTGCCAGCAGTGCCCTAGCGGGGGGATCTAGCACAGATACGCAGTATTTT
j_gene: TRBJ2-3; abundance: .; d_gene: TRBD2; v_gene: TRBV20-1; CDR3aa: CSARDGTIKYF; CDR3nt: TGCAGTGCTAGAGACGGGACTATTAAGTATTTT
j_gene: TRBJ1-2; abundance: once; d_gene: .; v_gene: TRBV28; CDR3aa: CASSSGANYGYTF; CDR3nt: TGTGCCAGCAGTTCAGGGGCCAACTATGGCTACACCTTC
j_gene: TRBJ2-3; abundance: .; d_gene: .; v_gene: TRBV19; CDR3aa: CATERQSGTDTQYF; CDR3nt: TGTGCCACCGAGCGACAGAGTGGCACAGATACGCAGTATTTT
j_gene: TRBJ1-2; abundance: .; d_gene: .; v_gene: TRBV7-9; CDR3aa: CASSLYSGNYGYTF; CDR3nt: TGTGCCAGCAGCTTATACTCGGGGAACTATGGCTACACCTTC
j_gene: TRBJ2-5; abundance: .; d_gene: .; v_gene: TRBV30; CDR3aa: CDLGGREETQYF; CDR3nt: TGTGACCTCGGGGGGCGGGAAGAGACCCAGTACTTC
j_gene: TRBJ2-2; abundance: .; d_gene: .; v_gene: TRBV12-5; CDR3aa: CATTPPDTGELFF; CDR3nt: TGTGCTACAACACCCCCTGACACCGGGGAGCTGTTTTTT
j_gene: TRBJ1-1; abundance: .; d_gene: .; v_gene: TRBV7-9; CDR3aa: CASSLAQGMTEAFF; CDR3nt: TGTGCCAGCAGCTTAGCACAGGGCATGACTGAAGCTTTCTTT
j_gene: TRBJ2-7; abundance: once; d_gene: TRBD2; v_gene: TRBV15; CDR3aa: CATSRDLPFGLAGGYEQYF; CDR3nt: TGTGCCACCAGCAGAGATCTTCCCTTTGGGTTAGCGGGGGGCTACGAGCAGTACTTC
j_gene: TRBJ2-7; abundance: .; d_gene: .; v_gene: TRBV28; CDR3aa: CASSLGGRGNEQYF; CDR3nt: TGTGCCAGCAGTTTAGGGGGGAGAGGGAACGAGCAGTACTTC
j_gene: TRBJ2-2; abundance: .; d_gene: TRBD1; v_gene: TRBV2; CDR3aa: CASSEYRGAGELFF; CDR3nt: TGTGCCAGCAGTGAATACAGGGGGGCCGGGGAGCTGTTTTTT
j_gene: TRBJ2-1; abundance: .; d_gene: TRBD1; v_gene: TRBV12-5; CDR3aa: CASGLGRGLIDEQFF; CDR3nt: TGTGCTAGTGGTTTGGGCAGGGGGCTCATCGATGAGCAGTTCTTC
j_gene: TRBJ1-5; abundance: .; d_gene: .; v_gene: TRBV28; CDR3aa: CASSFWGGQPQHF; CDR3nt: TGTGCCAGCAGTTTTTGGGGAGGCCAGCCCCAGCATTTT
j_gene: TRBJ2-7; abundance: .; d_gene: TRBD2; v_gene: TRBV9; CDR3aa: CASSRGDAYEQYF; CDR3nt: TGTGCCAGCAGCCGGGGGGACGCCTACGAGCAGTACTTC
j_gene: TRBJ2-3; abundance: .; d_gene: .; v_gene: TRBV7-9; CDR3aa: CASSLSPRDSTDTQYF; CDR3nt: TGTGCCAGCAGCTTATCCCCTAGAGACAGCACAGATACGCAGTATTTT
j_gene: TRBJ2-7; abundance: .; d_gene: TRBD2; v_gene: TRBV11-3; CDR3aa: CASSLEPSGTIHYEQYF; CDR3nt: TGTGCCAGCAGCTTAGAGCCTAGCGGGACCATTCACTACGAGCAGTACTTC
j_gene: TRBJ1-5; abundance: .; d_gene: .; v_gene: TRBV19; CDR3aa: CASRPSGVSNQPQHF; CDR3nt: TGTGCCAGTAGGCCGTCAGGGGTCTCCAATCAGCCCCAGCATTTT
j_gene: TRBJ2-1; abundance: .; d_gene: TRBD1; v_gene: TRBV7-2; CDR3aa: CASSFWTGGSYNEQFF; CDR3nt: TGTGCCAGCAGCTTCTGGACAGGGGGTTCCTACAATGAGCAGTTCTTC